Sequencing of this T cell receptor (beta chain) was carried out in a study of T cell responses to AZD1222 COVID-19 vaccine. Study-wide results and caveats: Nearly half of the spike-specific TCRs reportedly recognize variant regions that carry no mutations. Dominant CD4 TCR responses targeted spike regions 160-218 and 743-854. Among the donors, most were white British and more were female, and clonal diversity was possibly underestimated.

The V and J ends lost 2 bases and 9 bases respectively, with 23 bases between them. Germline CDR1 reads SEHNR; CDR2 reads FQNEAQ (reference sequence). CDR3 length equals 16 residues. A word on this clone: The antigen is unknown.

The protocol was immunoSEQ multiplex PCR, while the TCRdb copy is restricted to in-frame clones and leaves out a portion. The sample includes tens of thousands of clones, nearly 85% of them seen just once. The rearrangement uses TRBV7-9 and TRBJ2-7; D may be TRBD2 (5 bases). The clonotype originates from an adult in good health. This specimen was peripheral blood, taken on day 0 of AZD1222 vaccination. In DNA form, the CDR3 reads TGTGCCAGCAGCTTAACCCGGACTGGACCCTACGAGCGGCAGTACTTC. Translating it yields CASSLTRTGPYERQYF. Drawing the rest from reference TRBV7-9 and TRBJ2-7, the complete variable domain is DTGVSQNPRHKITKRGQNVTFRCDPISEHNRLYWYRQTLGQGPEFLTYFQNEAQLEKSRLLSDRFSAERPKGSFSTLEIQRTEQGDSAMYLCASSLTRTGPYERQYFGPGTRLTVT.